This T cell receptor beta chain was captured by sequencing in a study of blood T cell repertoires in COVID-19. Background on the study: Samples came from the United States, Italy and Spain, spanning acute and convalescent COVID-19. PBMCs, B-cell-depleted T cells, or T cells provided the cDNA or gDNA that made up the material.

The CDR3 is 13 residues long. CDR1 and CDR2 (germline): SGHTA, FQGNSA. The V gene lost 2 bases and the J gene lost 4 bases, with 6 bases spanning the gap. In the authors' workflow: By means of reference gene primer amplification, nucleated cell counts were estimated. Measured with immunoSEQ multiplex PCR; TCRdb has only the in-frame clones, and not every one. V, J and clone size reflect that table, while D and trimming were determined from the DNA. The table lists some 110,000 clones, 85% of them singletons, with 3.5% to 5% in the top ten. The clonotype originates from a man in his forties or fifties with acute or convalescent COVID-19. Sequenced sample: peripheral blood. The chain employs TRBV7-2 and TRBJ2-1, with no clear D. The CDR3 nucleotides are TGTGCCAGCAGCTTATACTCGTACAATGAGCAGTTCTTC. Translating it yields CASSLYSYNEQFF. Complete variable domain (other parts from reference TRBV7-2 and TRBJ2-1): GAGVSQSPSNKVTEKGKDVELRCDPISGHTALYWYRQSLGQGLEFLIYFQGNSAPDKSGLPSDRFSAERTGGSVSTLTIQRTQQEDSAVYLCASSLYSYNEQFFGPGTRLTVL.